This T cell receptor beta chain derives from a study of blood T cells in healthy people across ages. Findings of the study overall: Bulk PBMC profiling left naive and antigen-experienced comparisons inconclusive.

As to this clonotype: Antigen unknown.

The CDR3 has 15 residues. In germline, CDR1 is MGHRA, CDR2 YSYEKL. Then a second PCR, running about 6 to 12 cycles, was carried out with a sample-barcoded 5' primer and a J-beta primer mix. TCRdb reprocessed the 5' RACE reads with MiXCR, giving one entry per CDR3 protein. This sample carries hundreds of thousands of distinct CDR3 sequences, around 48% of them seen once, and the ten largest clones take around an eighth. Isolation yielded PBMCs, at least 7 million per sample, in every case. Sequenced input: blood. The rearrangement joins TRBV4-1 to TRBJ2-4; TRBD1 or TRBD2 may be the D gene (5 bases each). The J call is uncertain, as TRBJ2-7 better fits the DNA end. The origin of this receptor is a man aged 25 to 45 in good health. CDR3 DNA sequence: TGCGCCAGCAGCCAAGATCACGGGGCAGGGTACGAGCAGTACTTC. Amino acids: CASSQDHGAGYEQYF.